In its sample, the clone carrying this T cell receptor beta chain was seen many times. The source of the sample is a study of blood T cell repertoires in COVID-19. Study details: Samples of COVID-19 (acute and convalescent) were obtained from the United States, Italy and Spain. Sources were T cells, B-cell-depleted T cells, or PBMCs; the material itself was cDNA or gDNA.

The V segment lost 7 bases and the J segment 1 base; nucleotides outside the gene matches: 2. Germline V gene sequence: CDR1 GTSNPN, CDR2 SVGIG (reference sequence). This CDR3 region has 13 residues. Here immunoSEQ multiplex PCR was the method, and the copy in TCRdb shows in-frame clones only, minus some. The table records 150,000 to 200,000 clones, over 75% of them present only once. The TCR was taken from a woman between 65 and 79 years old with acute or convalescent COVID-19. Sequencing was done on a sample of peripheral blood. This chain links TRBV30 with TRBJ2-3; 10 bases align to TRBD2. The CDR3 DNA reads TGTGCCTTTGGACTAGCGGGCACAGATACGCAGTATTTT. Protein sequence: CAFGLAGTDTQYF.